Following are 12 T cell receptor beta chains from one sample sequenced in a study of OX40 agonist ivuxolimab in advanced cancers. Clones were read by immunoSEQ multiplex PCR, and TCRdb kept only the in-frame ones, dropping some. The sample includes around 92,000 clones, 85% to 95% of them seen just once. Material: CD4+ or CD8+ T cells sorted from blood, obtained in a trial of the OX40 agonist ivuxolimab. These receptors were collected from an adult with an advanced solid tumor such as melanoma, head and neck, liver or kidney cancer.

The chain has TRBV2 and TRBJ2-1, with TRBD2 matching over 12 bases. V lost 4 bases to trimming and J lost 10 bases; unmatched junction nucleotides: 5. The CDR3 loop spans 14 amino acids. CDR1 and CDR2 (germline): SNHLY, FYNNEI. The CDR3 DNA is TGTGCCAGCAGTGGACTAGCGGGAGCGGGGGAGCAGTTCTTC. Its protein product is CASSGLAGAGEQFF.

V gene TRBV5-4 combines with J gene TRBJ2-4, with D perhaps matching TRBD1 (6 bases). CDR1 and CDR2 from the germline V gene are SGHNT and YYREEE (reference sequence). The CDR3 spans 17 residues. V was clipped by 2 bases and J by 6 bases, with 21 bases between them. CDR3 amino acids: CASSFFVGTGTLNIQYF. Written as DNA, the CDR3 is TGTGCCAGCAGCTTTTTCGTCGGAACAGGGACCCTAAACATTCAGTACTTC.

V and J are TRBV5-1 and TRBJ2-1; D may be TRBD1 (5 bases). The CDR3 has 14 amino acids. Per the germline V gene, CDR1 is SGHRS and CDR2 is YFSETQ. Trimming shortened V by 0 bases and J by 7 bases, and 11 bases separated the two germline ends. Here the CDR3 reads CASSLGTPGNEQFF. CDR3 sequence (DNA): TGCGCCAGCAGCTTGGGAACCCCAGGGAATGAGCAGTTCTTC.

V is TRBV20-1 and J is TRBJ2-1; possible D gene TRBD2, 5 bases. The CDR3 contains 11 residues. V gave up 3 bases and J gave up 8 bases, with 8 bases separating them. CDR1 DFQATT and CDR2 SNEGSKA come from the germline V gene (reference sequence). DNA for the CDR3: TGCAGTGCTAGGAGGGTGGATGAGCAGTTCTTC. It codes for CSARRVDEQFF.

The rearrangement uses TRBV30 and TRBJ1-1, with D perhaps matching TRBD1 (5 bases). Germline values: CDR1 GTSNPN, CDR2 SVGIG (reference sequence). The CDR3 has 14 residues. Trimming cost V 5 bases and J 1 base, with 14 bases left between them. In DNA form, the CDR3 reads TGTGCCTGGGGGACCTACCCGTCGAACACTGAAGCTTTCTTT. Translated, it gives CAWGTYPSNTEAFF.

For this clone: The sample contains more than one DNA sequence encoding this CDR3. The chain uses TRBV7-3 and TRBJ2-2; D remains unclear. The CDR3 length is 13 residues. Trimming stripped 0 bases from V and 4 bases from J, with 3 bases between. CDR1 and CDR2 from the germline V gene are SGHTA and FQGTGA. The CDR3 spells CASSLTGTGELFF. CDR3 coding DNA: TGTGCCAGCAGCTTAACCGGCACCGGGGAGCTGTTTTTT.

This rearrangement joins TRBV21-1 to TRBJ2-3. TRBV21-1 has pseudogene status. The CDR3 runs 13 residues. Here the CDR3 DNA reads TGTGCCAGCACTATGGCGAGCACAGATACGCAGTATTTT. It specifies CASTMASTDTQYF.

The chain recombines TRBV19 with TRBJ1-1; D not certain. V lost 3 bases, J lost 4 bases, and 12 bases lay in between. The CDR3 extends over 14 amino acids. Germline CDR1 reads LNHDA; CDR2 reads SQIVND (reference sequence). The CDR3 coding sequence is TGTGCCAGTAGTATGGGGTTTGGGGTCACTGAAGCTTTCTTT. Amino acids: CASSMGFGVTEAFF.

The genes are TRBV30 and TRBJ1-2; D remains ambiguous. V lost 4 bases, J lost 5 bases, and 17 bases lay in between. Germline-derived CDR1 and CDR2 are GTSNPN and SVGIG (reference sequence). There are 14 residues in the CDR3. DNA of the CDR3: TGTGCCTGGAATCGGGCCCGACGTGGGTATGGCTACACCTTC. It yields the protein CAWNRARRGYGYTF. The entire variable domain, with the rest obtained from reference TRBV30 and TRBJ1-2, is as follows: SQTIHQWPATLVQPVGSPLSLECTVEGTSNPNLYWYRQAAGRGLQLLFYSVGIGQISSEVPQNLSASRPQDRQFILSSKKLLLSDSGFYLCAWNRARRGYGYTFGSGTRLTVV.

The CDR3 sequence: CASSLVPSDTQYF. In DNA, the CDR3 is TGTGCCAGCAGTTTAGTTCCATCAGATACGCAGTATTTT. The chain employs TRBV28 and TRBJ2-3; D unresolved. CDR3 size: 13 residues. Per germline, CDR1 MDHEN and CDR2 SYDVKM. The germline V and J ends were trimmed by 2 bases and 4 bases, with 7 bases remaining between them.

The gene calls are TRBV28 and TRBJ2-5, with D perhaps TRBD1 (5 bases). The J call may not be correct, given that the DNA end is closer to TRBJ2-7. The CDR3 totals 15 residues. In germline, CDR1 is MDHEN, CDR2 SYDVKM. CDR3 region: CASSKTSGPSYEQYF. For the CDR3, the DNA is TGTGCCAGCAGCAAAACCTCAGGGCCGTCCTACGAGCAGTACTTC.

The chain links TRBV29-1 to TRBJ2-1; 11 bases align to TRBD2. The V gene end was trimmed by 8 bases and the J gene end by 8 bases; junction bases not matched to a gene: 11. The CDR3 totals 14 residues. CDR1 SQVTM and CDR2 ANQGSEA come from the germline V gene. CDR3 nucleotides: TGCAGCTCTCTGGGTAGCGGGGGGGGCGATGAGCAGTTCTTC. Protein: CSSLGSGGGDEQFF.